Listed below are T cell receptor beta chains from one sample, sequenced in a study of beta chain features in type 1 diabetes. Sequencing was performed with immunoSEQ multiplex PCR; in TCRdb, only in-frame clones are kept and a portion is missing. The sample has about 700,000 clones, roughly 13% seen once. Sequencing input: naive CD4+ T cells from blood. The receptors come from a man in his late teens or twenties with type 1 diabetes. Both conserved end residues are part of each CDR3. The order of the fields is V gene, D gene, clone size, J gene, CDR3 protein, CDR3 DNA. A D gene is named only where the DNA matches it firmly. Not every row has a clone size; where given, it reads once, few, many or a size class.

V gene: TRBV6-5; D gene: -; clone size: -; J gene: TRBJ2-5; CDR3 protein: CASSPTTGTQETQYF; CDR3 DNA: TGTGCCAGCAGTCCGACCACCGGGACCCAAGAGACCCAGTACTTC
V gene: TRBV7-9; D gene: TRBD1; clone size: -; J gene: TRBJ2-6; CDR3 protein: CASSSGQPVVKVLTF; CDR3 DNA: TGTGCCAGCAGCTCGGGACAGCCTGTGGTGAAAGTCCTGACTTTC
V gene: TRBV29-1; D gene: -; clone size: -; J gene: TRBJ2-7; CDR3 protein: CSVGDIRSYEQYF; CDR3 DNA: TGCAGCGTTGGAGACATACGCTCCTACGAGCAGTACTTC
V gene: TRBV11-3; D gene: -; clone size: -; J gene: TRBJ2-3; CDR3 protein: CASSLRESTDTQYF; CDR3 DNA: TGTGCCAGCAGCTTACGGGAGAGCACAGATACGCAGTATTTT
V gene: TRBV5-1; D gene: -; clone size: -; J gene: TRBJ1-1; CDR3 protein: CASTQGAENTEAFF; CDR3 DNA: TGCGCCAGCACCCAAGGGGCGGAGAACACTGAAGCTTTCTTT
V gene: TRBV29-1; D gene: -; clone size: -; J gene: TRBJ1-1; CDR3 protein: CSVGAAGTEAFF; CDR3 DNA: TGCAGCGTTGGGGCGGCGGGCACTGAAGCTTTCTTT
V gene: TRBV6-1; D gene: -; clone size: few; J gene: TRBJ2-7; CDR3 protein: CASSKGEPPVEQYF; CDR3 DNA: TGTGCCAGCAGTAAAGGGGAGCCCCCGGTCGAGCAGTACTTC
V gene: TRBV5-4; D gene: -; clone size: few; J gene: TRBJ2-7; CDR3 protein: CASSLAGRNSYEQYF; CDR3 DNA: TGTGCCAGCAGCTTGGCGGGCAGGAACTCCTACGAGCAGTACTTC
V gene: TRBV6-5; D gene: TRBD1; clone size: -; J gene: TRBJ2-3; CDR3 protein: CASSYNRGMDTQYF; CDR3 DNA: TGTGCCAGCAGTTACAACAGGGGAATGGATACGCAGTATTTT
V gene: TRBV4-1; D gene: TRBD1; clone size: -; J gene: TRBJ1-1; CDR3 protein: CASSQDRGFVGQGDTEAFF; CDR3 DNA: TGCGCCAGCAGCCAAGATCGGGGCTTTGTGGGACAGGGTGACACTGAAGCTTTCTTT
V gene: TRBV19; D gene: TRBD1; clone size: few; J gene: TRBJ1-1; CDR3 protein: CASSISGTEAEAFF; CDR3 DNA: TGTGCCAGTAGTATATCCGGGACAGAGGCTGAAGCTTTCTTT
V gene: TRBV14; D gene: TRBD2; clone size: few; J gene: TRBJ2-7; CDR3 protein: CASSQEAGLAYEQYF; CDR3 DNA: TGTGCCAGCAGCCAAGAGGCTGGACTAGCCTACGAGCAGTACTTC
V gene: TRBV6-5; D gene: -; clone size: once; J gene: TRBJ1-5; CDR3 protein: CASSYSKGQPQHF; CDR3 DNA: TGTGCCAGCAGTTACTCGAAGGGACAGCCCCAGCATTTT
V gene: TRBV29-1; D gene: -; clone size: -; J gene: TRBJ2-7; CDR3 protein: CSVVAGIHSYEQYF; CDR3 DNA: TGCAGCGTTGTGGCAGGGATCCACTCCTACGAGCAGTACTTC
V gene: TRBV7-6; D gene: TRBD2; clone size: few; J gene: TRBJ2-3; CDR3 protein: CASSSGLAGGRSTDTQYF; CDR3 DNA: TGTGCCAGCAGCTCGGGACTAGCGGGGGGCCGCAGCACAGATACGCAGTATTTT
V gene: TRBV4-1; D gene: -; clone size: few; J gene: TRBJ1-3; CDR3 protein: CASSYLGLSGNTIYF; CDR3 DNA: TGCGCCAGCAGCTACCTAGGGCTCTCTGGAAACACCATATATTTT
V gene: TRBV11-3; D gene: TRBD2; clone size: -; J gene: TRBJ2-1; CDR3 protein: CASSHRDYRYNEQFF; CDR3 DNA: TGTGCCAGCAGCCACCGGGACTACCGCTACAATGAGCAGTTCTTC
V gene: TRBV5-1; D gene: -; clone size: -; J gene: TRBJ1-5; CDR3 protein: CASSQDISNQPQHF; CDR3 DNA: TGCGCCAGCAGCCAAGACATTAGCAATCAGCCCCAGCATTTT
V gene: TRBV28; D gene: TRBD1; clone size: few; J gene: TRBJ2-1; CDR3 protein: CASTPGQGLYNEQFF; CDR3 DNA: TGTGCCAGCACCCCGGGACAGGGGCTGTACAATGAGCAGTTCTTC
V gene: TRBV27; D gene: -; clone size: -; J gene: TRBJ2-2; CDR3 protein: CASSFTGSSGELFF; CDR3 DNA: TGTGCCAGCAGCTTTACGGGGTCGTCCGGGGAGCTGTTTTTT
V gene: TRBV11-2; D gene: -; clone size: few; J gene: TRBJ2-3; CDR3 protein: CASSLGRGTDTQYF; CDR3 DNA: TGTGCCAGCAGCTTAGGCAGGGGTACAGATACGCAGTATTTT
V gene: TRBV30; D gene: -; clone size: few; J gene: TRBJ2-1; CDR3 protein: CAWGRSSYNEQFF; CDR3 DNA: TGTGCCTGGGGACGGAGCTCCTACAATGAGCAGTTCTTC
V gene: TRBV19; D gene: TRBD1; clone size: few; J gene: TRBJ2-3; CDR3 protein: CATRGQGTDTQYF; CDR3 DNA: TGTGCCACGAGGGGACAGGGAACAGATACGCAGTATTTT
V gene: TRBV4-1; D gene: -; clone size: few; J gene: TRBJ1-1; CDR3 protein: CASRPIGDPMVGFF; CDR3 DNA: TGCGCCAGCAGGCCTATAGGGGACCCCATGGTGGGTTTCTTT
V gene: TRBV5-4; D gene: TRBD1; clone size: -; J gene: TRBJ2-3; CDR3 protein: CASRLGDRSNPSTDTQYF; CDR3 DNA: TGTGCCAGCAGGCTGGGGGACAGGTCTAACCCTAGCACAGATACGCAGTATTTT
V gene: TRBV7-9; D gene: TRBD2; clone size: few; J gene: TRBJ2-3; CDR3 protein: CASSTGLGADTQYF; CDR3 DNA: TGTGCCAGCAGCACGGGACTAGGCGCGGATACGCAGTATTTT
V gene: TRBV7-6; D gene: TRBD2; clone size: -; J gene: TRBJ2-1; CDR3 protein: CASSSTGTSGGEGLRNEQFF; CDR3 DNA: TGTGCCAGCAGCTCCACCGGGACTAGCGGGGGAGAAGGACTTAGGAATGAGCAGTTCTTC
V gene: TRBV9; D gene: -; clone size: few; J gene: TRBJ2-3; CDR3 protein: CASSQDSSDTQYF; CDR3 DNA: TGTGCCAGCAGCCAGGACAGCTCAGATACGCAGTATTTT
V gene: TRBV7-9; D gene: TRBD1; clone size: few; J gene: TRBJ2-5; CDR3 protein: CASSFGQGARETQYF; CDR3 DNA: TGTGCCAGCAGCTTTGGACAGGGGGCTCGTGAGACCCAGTACTTC
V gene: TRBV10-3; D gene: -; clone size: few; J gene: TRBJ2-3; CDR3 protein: CAISGTDTQYF; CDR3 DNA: TGTGCCATCAGCGGCACAGATACGCAGTATTTT
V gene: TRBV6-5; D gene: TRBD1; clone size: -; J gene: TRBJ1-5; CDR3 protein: CASRPTGGNQPQHF; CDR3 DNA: TGTGCCAGCAGACCCACAGGGGGCAATCAGCCCCAGCATTTT
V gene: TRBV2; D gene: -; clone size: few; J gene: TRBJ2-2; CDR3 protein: CASSEVPGAELFF; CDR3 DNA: TGTGCCAGCAGTGAAGTCCCCGGCGCGGAGCTGTTTTTT
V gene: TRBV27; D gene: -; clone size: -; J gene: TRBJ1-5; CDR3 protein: CASNNGTVGGQPQHF; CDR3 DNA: TGTGCCAGCAACAACGGGACGGTGGGTGGTCAGCCCCAGCATTTT
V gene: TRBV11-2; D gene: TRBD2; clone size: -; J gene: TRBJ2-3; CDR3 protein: CASSSGLANTDTQYF; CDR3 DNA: TGTGCCAGCAGCTCGGGACTAGCGAACACAGATACGCAGTATTTT
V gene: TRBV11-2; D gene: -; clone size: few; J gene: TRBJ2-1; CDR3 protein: CASSLRVGNEQFF; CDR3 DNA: TGTGCCAGCAGCTTGAGGGTTGGGAATGAGCAGTTCTTC
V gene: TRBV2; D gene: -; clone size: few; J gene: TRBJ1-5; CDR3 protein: CASSPREGHQPQHF; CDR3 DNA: TGTGCCAGCAGCCCTAGGGAGGGACATCAGCCCCAGCATTTT
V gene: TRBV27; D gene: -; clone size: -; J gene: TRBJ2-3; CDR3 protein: CASTLTGTDTQYF; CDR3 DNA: TGTGCCAGCACCCTAACGGGGACAGATACGCAGTATTTT
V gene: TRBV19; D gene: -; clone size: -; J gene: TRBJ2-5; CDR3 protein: CASRVVSEAVETQYF; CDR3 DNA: TGTGCCAGTAGAGTGGTGTCAGAGGCCGTGGAGACCCAGTACTTC
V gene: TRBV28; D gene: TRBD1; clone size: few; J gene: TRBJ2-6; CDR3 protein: CASSSGQGRFSGANVLTF; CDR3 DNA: TGTGCCAGCAGTTCGGGACAGGGCCGATTTTCTGGGGCCAACGTCCTGACTTTC
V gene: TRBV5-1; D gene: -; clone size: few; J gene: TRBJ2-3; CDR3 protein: CASSLGHRGLSDTQYF; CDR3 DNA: TGCGCCAGCAGCTTGGGACACCGGGGGTTATCAGATACGCAGTATTTT
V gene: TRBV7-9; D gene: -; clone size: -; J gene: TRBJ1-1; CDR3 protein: CASSSPGTVPRMNTEAFF; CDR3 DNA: TGTGCCAGCAGCAGTCCTGGGACGGTCCCCCGCATGAACACTGAAGCTTTCTTT
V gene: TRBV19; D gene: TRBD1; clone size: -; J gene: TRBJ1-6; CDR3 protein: CASTDLKGGRSPLHF; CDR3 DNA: TGTGCCAGTACCGACCTGAAAGGGGGCCGGTCACCCCTCCACTTT
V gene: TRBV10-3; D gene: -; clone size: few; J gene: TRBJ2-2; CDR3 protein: CAISEVGGGPGELFF; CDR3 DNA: TGTGCCATCAGTGAAGTAGGAGGGGGCCCCGGGGAGCTGTTTTTT